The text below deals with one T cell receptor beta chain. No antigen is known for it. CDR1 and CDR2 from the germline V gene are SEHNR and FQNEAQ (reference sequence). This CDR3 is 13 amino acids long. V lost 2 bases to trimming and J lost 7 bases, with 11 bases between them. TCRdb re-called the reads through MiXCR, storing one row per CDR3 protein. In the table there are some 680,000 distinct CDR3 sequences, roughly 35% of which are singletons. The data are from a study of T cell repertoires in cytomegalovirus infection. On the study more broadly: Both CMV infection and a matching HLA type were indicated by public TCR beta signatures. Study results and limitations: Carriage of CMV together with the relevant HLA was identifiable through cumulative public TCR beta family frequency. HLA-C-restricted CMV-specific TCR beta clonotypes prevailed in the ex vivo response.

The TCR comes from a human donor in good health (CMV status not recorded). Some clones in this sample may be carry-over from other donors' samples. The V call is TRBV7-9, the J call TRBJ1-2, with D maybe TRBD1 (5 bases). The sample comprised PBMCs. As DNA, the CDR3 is TGTGCCAGCAGCTTAATCTCCGGGGGTGGCTACACCTTC. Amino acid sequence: CASSLISGGGYTF.